These 3 T cell receptor beta chains were sequenced from one sample in a study of cytomegalovirus exposure and HLA in healthy donors. This PCR relied on a set of 60 Vbeta primers and 13 Jbeta primers. Sequenced by immunoSEQ multiplex PCR; TCRdb stores in-frame clones only, minus some. Seen here are some 170,000 clones, 82% observed once, and the top ten hold about 0.98%. The sequenced sample was PBMCs. These receptors originate from a girl aged 2-10 years in good health and CMV-seropositive.

This clone appeared once. The rearrangement uses TRBV20-1 and TRBJ1-1; D gene uncertain. Germline V gives CDR1 DFQATT, CDR2 SNEGSKA (reference sequence). Between the trimmed V and J ends, which lost 6 bases and 10 bases, there was a span of 15 bases. The CDR3 loop spans 11 amino acids. The CDR3 region is CSAGPFRGAFF. CDR3 nucleotides: TGCAGTGCGGGCCCATTTCGGGGAGCTTTCTTT.

The DNA of the CDR3 is TGTGCCAGCAGCTGGGGAGGACAGGACCTAAACACCATATATTTT. It translates to CASSWGGQDLNTIYF. The chain recombines TRBV13 with TRBJ1-3; 7 nucleotides line up with TRBD1. This CDR3 has 15 amino acids. The germline V gene has CDR1 PRHDT and CDR2 FYEKMQ (reference sequence). The V and J ends lost 4 bases and 6 bases, in that order; junction bases with no gene match: 9.

The rearrangement uses TRBV6-5 and TRBJ2-5; 13 bases map to TRBD2. The J call is in doubt because the DNA end fits TRBJ2-7 better. Per germline, CDR1 MNHEY and CDR2 SVGAGI. The CDR3 extends over 14 amino acids. CDR3 bases: TGTGCCAGCAGCCGGACTAGCGGGAGCTACGAGCAGTACTTC. It specifies CASSRTSGSYEQYF.